This T cell receptor (beta chain) is from a study of tumor-infiltrating lymphocytes in localized non-small cell lung cancer. Study context: Some samples were collected after neoadjuvant chemotherapy; smokers, never-smokers and several histologies were included. Tumor tissue and non-adjacent uninvolved lung came from each patient. Points from the study as a whole: TCRbeta sequencing showed higher T cell infiltration in tumors than uninvolved lung. Different pieces of the same tissue went to different assays, confounding technical variation with intratumor heterogeneity.

The V end was cut by 4 bases, the J end by 0 bases, with 9 bases between. The CDR3 is 14 residues long. Germline lookup yields CDR1 MNHEY and CDR2 SVGAGI. With respect to this clone: Its specificity is not known.

Sequencing was performed with immunoSEQ multiplex PCR; in TCRdb, only in-frame clones are kept and a portion is missing. Of 12,000 or so clones in the sample, around 76% were seen once. Sequenced sample: uninvolved lung tissue not adjacent to the tumor. This TCR derives from a human donor with non-small cell lung cancer. This chain connects TRBV6-5 to TRBJ1-1; TRBD1 is a possible D gene (5 bases). The CDR3 reads CASSSPGVNTEAFF. The DNA of the CDR3 is TGTGCCAGCAGTTCCCCGGGGGTGAACACTGAAGCTTTCTTT.